This T cell receptor beta chain originates from a study of Tregs in tolerant kidney transplant recipients. General study results and limits: Biological reproducibility was not directly addressed in this study.

The table came from immunoSEQ multiplex PCR; TCRdb's copy has only in-frame clones and leaves some out. The sample shows several thousand clones, approximately 45% of them seen only once. This clone was seen a few times. The antigen is unknown. Sequencing was carried out using CD4+ T cells from blood cultured with allogeneic cells. This TCR was recovered from a human donor in good health.

The CDR3 DNA reads as TGTGCCGCGGCCAGACAAACTCCTACAGATACGCAGTATTTT. Its translation: CAAARQTPTDTQYF. This chain connects TRBV6-5 to TRBJ2-3, with D uncertain. This CDR3 is built from 14 residues. Germline CDR1 MNHEY, CDR2 SVGAGI. V dropped 11 bases and J dropped 3 bases, with 18 bases sitting between them.